This T cell receptor (beta chain) was documented in a study of cytotoxic CD8 clonotypes in ibrutinib-treated CLL. Broader study findings: Stable or contracted on treatment, public clonotypes were also uncommon. Sampling times differed between sustained-remission and progressing patients. Age-matched healthy donor levels were exceeded by baseline clonality, which tracked circulating CD8+ T-cell counts.

About this clone itself: Its matching antigen is unknown.

Germline CDR1 is KGHSY and CDR2 is FQNENV. The CDR3 runs to 13 residues. V was cut by 0 bases and J by 5 bases, with 7 bases left in between. The intended depth for sequencing was 1 in 200,000 to 1 in 1 million T cells. Clones were sequenced by immunoSEQ multiplex PCR, and TCRdb holds only the in-frame ones, with some missing. The repertoire holds roughly 50,000 clones, 50% to 65% seen once, with approximately 30% in the top ten. J is TRBJ2-5 and V is TRBV16; TRBD2 is a possible D gene (6 bases). The source is a human donor with chronic lymphocytic leukemia. Specimen: PBMCs, collected after 24 months of ibrutinib treatment. DNA for the CDR3: TGTGCCAGCAGCCAATCCCGGGGGGAGACCCAGTACTTC. Translating it yields CASSQSRGETQYF. The full variable domain, with the rest looked up from reference TRBV16 and TRBJ2-5, is GEEVAQTPKHLVRGEGQKAKLYCAPIKGHSYVFWYQQVLKNEFKFLISFQNENVFDETGMPKERFSAKCLPNSPCSLEIQATKLEDSAVYFCASSQSRGETQYFGPGTRLLVL.